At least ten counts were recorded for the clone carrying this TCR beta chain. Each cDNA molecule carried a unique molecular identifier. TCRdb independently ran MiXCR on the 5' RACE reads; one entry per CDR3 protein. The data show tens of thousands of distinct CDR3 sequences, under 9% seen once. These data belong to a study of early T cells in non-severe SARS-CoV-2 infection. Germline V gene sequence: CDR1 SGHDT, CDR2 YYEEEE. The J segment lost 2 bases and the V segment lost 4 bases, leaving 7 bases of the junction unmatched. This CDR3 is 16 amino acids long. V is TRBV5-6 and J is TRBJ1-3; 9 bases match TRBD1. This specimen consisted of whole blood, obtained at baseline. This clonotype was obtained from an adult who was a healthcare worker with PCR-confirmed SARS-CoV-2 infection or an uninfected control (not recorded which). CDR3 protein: CASSLAGQGAGNTIYF. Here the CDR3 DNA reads TGTGCCAGCAGCCTAGCGGGACAGGGAGCTGGAAACACCATATATTTT.